The 29 T cell receptor beta chains in this list originate from one sample, sequenced in a study of CD8+CD57+ T cells in acquired aplastic anemia. Sequencing involved patients with CD8+CD57+ cell expansion previously shown by flow cytometry. Genomic DNA acted as the template from which TCR beta VDJ combination and CDR3 sequence profiling were carried out. One entry per CDR3 protein results from TCRdb running MiXCR on the reads. The data contain roughly 500,000 distinct CDR3 sequences, around 30% of them singletons. The sample comprised sorted CD4+, CD8+, or CD8+CD57+ T cells (not recorded which) from PBMCs. The receptors stem from a human donor with aplastic anemia.

The V and J genes are TRBV2 and TRBJ1-2, with TRBD1 matching 9 bases. The V gene's germline CDR1 is SNHLY and CDR2 FYNNEI. V was pared by 11 bases and J by 1 base, with 2 bases of the junction left unmatched. CDR3 length: 12 amino acids. Here the CDR3 reads CAPDRGNYGYTF. The CDR3 DNA follows: TGTGCCCCGGACAGGGGTAACTATGGCTACACCTTC.

This clonotype has just a few counts. This rearrangement joins TRBV6-1 to TRBJ1-2; no clear D. The V gene's germline CDR1 is MNHNS and CDR2 SASEGT. Trimming stripped 0 bases from V and 6 bases from J, with 5 bases between. This CDR3 is 12 amino acids long. The DNA of the CDR3 is TGTGCCAGCAGTGAAGCACTGAATGGCTACACCTTC. The encoded protein is CASSEALNGYTF.

This chain joins TRBV2 and TRBJ2-7, with 7 bases fitting TRBD2. Germline V CDR1 and CDR2: SNHLY, FYNNEI. V lost 7 bases and J lost 7; bases outside the gene matches: 10. CDR3 length: 13 residues. CDR3 nucleotides: TGTGCCAGCACCCCTACGGGGGGTAGTGAGCAGTACTTC. It is translated as CASTPTGGSEQYF.

The chain carries TRBV5-6 and TRBJ2-1; D gene uncertain. Deletions cut 4 bases from V and 0 bases from J, with 11 bases between. Germline CDR1 SGHDT, CDR2 YYEEEE. The CDR3 totals 15 residues. The CDR3 bases are TGTGCCAGCAGCCTAAGTCCAAGCTCCTACAATGAGCAGTTCTTC. This codes for CASSLSPSSYNEQFF.

This clonotype occurred many times. The chain combines TRBV2 with TRBJ1-2; a possible D gene is TRBD1 (5 bases). The V end lost 3 bases, the J end lost 2 bases, and 16 bases lay between the germline ends. CDR1 is SNHLY and CDR2 is FYNNEI in the germline V gene. CDR3 size: 16 residues. The CDR3 sequence is CASSDQGSNVNYGYTF. The CDR3 nucleotides are TGTGCCAGCAGTGACCAGGGAAGTAACGTGAACTATGGCTACACCTTC.

This clonotype was observed a handful of times. The chain links TRBV20-1 to TRBJ2-1, with 9 positions matching TRBD1. CDR3 length: 14 amino acids. V was clipped by 6 bases and J by 4 bases; unmatched bases: 7. The germline CDR1 and CDR2 sequences are DFQATT and SNEGSKA (reference sequence). CDR3: CSARTGAGYNEQFF. In nucleotides, the CDR3 is TGCAGTGCCAGGACAGGGGCGGGATACAATGAGCAGTTCTTC.

A few counts support this clonotype. The J gene is TRBJ2-7, the V gene TRBV25-1, with D hard to call. The CDR3 consists of 15 residues. Germline-derived CDR1 and CDR2 are MGHDK and SYGVNS. V was clipped by 2 bases and J by 0 bases, with 11 bases between them. CDR3 protein: CASSEKWGYSYEQYF. The CDR3 DNA is TGTGCCAGCAGTGAAAAGTGGGGTTACTCCTACGAGCAGTACTTC.

This clonotype was observed a handful of times. A read error is possible here, since a much larger clone lies one base away. The V call is TRBV19, the J call TRBJ1-2; D is unclear. The CDR3 is made up of 14 amino acids. Germline values: CDR1 LNHDA, CDR2 SQIVND (reference sequence). The DNA for the CDR3 is TGTGCCGGTAGTATCCCGGGAGAGTCCTATGGCTACACCTTC. This sequence encodes CAGSIPGESYGYTF.

The chain has TRBV19 and TRBJ2-7; 7 nucleotides match TRBD1. This CDR3 contains 14 residues. Germline lookup yields CDR1 LNHDA and CDR2 SQIVND (reference sequence). The V segment lost 6 bases and the J segment 3 bases; nucleotides outside the gene matches: 8. The CDR3 bases are TGTGCCAGTAGCCGACCGGGACAGTTCTACGAGCAGTACTTC. Residues: CASSRPGQFYEQYF. The full variable domain, completed using reference TRBV19 and TRBJ2-7, is DGGITQSPKYLFRKEGQNVTLSCEQNLNHDAMYWYRQDPGQGLRLIYYSQIVNDFQKGDIAEGYSVSREKKESFPLTVTSAQKNPTAFYLCASSRPGQFYEQYFGPGTRLTVT.

This clonotype was recorded once. The CDR3 DNA sequence: TGTGCCACCAGCAAGGCGGGGGGGCCTGTTCAGTACTTC. Amino acid sequence: CATSKAGGPVQYF. This chain links TRBV15 with TRBJ2-4; 9 nucleotides match TRBD2. Germline-derived CDR1 and CDR2 are LNHNV and YYDKDF (reference sequence). Germline trimming cut 4 bases from V and 11 bases from J; bases unmatched to any gene: 6. This CDR3 contains 13 residues.

This clonotype was seen many times. Written as DNA, the CDR3 is TGTGCCACCAGTGGGTCGGAAGATACGCAGTATTTT. It translates to CATSGSEDTQYF. This chain joins TRBV24-1 and TRBJ2-3; D call uncertain. Germline values: CDR1 KGHDR, CDR2 SFDVKD. Trimming stripped 5 bases from V and 5 bases from J, with 7 bases between. This CDR3 is built from 12 residues.

Ten or more counts support this clonotype. This chain joins TRBV10-2 and TRBJ2-3; TRBD1 might be the D (5 bases). Trimming took off 8 bases at V and 3 bases at J, with 9 bases between the two ends. This CDR3 is 12 amino acids long. In germline, CDR1 is WSHSY, CDR2 SAAADI. CDR3 DNA sequence: TGCGCCAGCGGGGCTAGGACAGATACGCAGTATTTT. Amino acids: CASGARTDTQYF.

This clonotype was detected ten times or more. In DNA, the CDR3 is TGTGCCAGCAGTGCTATCCCGGGTTCCTACGAGCAGTACTTC. As protein: CASSAIPGSYEQYF. The chain combines TRBV2 with TRBJ2-7; D remains ambiguous. CDR3 length equals 14 residues. The germline V and J ends were trimmed by 4 bases and 1 base, with 11 bases remaining between them. Germline CDR1 is SNHLY and CDR2 is FYNNEI.

This clonotype was counted between two and nine times. A much bigger clone sits one base away, suggesting this may be a read error. J is TRBJ2-2 and V is TRBV2; possible D gene TRBD2, 5 bases. The CDR3 totals 12 residues. V gave up 8 bases and J gave up 11 bases, with 15 bases separating them. The germline V gene has CDR1 SNHLY and CDR2 FYNNEI. CDR3 sequence reads: CASGGPMRELFF. DNA for the CDR3: TGTGCCAGCGGAGGCCCCATGAGAGAGCTGTTTTTT.

This clonotype was seen repeatedly, ten times or more. The chain joins TRBV2 to TRBJ2-5, with no clear D. CDR1 and CDR2 (germline): SNHLY, FYNNEI. This CDR3 contains 14 residues. Trimming shortened V by 6 bases and J by 0 bases, and 11 bases separated the two germline ends. The CDR3 nucleotides read TGTGCCAGCAGGAACGCGGTGTACCAAGAGACCCAGTACTTC. Translating it yields CASRNAVYQETQYF.

This clonotype appeared a few times. The V call is TRBV11-1, the J call TRBJ1-3; 10 bases map to TRBD1. CDR1 SGHAT and CDR2 FQDESV come from the germline V gene (reference sequence). The CDR3 runs to 16 residues. V was clipped by 6 bases and J by 4 bases; unmatched bases: 9. The CDR3 sequence is CASRDRDRGSGNTIYF. CDR3 coding DNA: TGTGCCAGCAGAGATAGGGACAGGGGATCGGGAAACACCATATATTTT.

The chain joins TRBV25-1 to TRBJ1-5; the D gene is possibly TRBD1 (5 bases). Germline values: CDR1 MGHDK, CDR2 SYGVNS. V was trimmed by 4 bases and J by 4 bases, leaving 14 bases between them. The CDR3 totals 15 residues. CDR3 in amino acids: CASSASGTANQPQHF. DNA for the CDR3: TGTGCCAGCAGTGCTTCCGGGACGGCTAATCAGCCCCAGCATTTT.

The chain combines TRBV12-3 or TRBV12-4 with TRBJ2-5; 7 bases map to TRBD1. The CDR3 has 14 residues. With 6 bases clipped from V and 7 bases from J, the junction kept 11 bases outside the gene matches. The CDR3 DNA reads TGTGCCAGCAGCGGGACAGACACAACCCGGACCCAGTACTTC. It specifies CASSGTDTTRTQYF.

With respect to this clonotype: Germline and junction disagree at one end, which may indicate a read error. V gene TRBV27 combines with J gene TRBJ1-2; 9 bases line up with TRBD1. Germline-derived CDR1 and CDR2 are MNHEY and SMNVEV (reference sequence). CDR3 size: 15 residues. The CDR3 DNA sequence: TGTGCCAGCAGTGCTCGGACAGGGGCTAACTATGGCGACACCTTC. Its protein is CASSARTGANYGDTF.

In this sample, this clonotype turned up many times. The chain has TRBV10-2 and TRBJ2-7, with a possible D match to TRBD2 (5 bases). CDR1 and CDR2 from the germline V gene are WSHSY and SAAADI. V lost 7 bases to trimming and J lost 2 bases, with 6 bases between them. The CDR3 extends over 11 amino acids. CDR3 DNA sequence: TGCGCCAGCACCGGGGCCTACGAGCAGTACTTC. Protein sequence: CASTGAYEQYF.

Many counts were recorded for this clonotype. The chain employs TRBV2 and TRBJ1-1, with D maybe TRBD1 (6 bases). V was trimmed by 6 bases and J by 0 bases, leaving 14 bases between them. The CDR3 is 15 residues long. Germline V gene data show CDR1 as SNHLY and CDR2 as FYNNEI. The CDR3 nucleotides read TGTGCCAGCAGCCCGACGCCAGGGGTGAACACTGAAGCTTTCTTT. Translated: CASSPTPGVNTEAFF.

This clonotype has only a few counts. J is TRBJ1-6 and V is TRBV28; D is possibly TRBD1 (6 bases). V was pared by 5 bases and J by 7 bases, with 12 bases between. The CDR3 totals 14 residues. CDR1 is MDHEN, CDR2 SYDVKM, per germline. Here the CDR3 reads CASSQGHGNSPLHF. The CDR3, as DNA: TGTGCCAGCAGTCAGGGACATGGAAATTCACCCCTCCACTTT.

This clonotype appeared a few times. This may be a read error, as it is one base from a much larger clone. The rearrangement uses TRBV14 and TRBJ1-2; tentative D call: TRBD1 (6 bases). CDR1 is SGHDN, CDR2 FVKESK, per germline. The V gene lost 2 bases and the J gene lost 4 bases, with 8 bases spanning the gap. The CDR3 has 13 amino acids. The CDR3 DNA reads as TGTGCCAGCAGCCAATCAGGGGCCTATGGCTACACCTTC. Residues: CASSQSGAYGYTF.

The chain combines TRBV11-2 with TRBJ1-5; D gene unclear. The CDR3 extends over 17 amino acids. V lost 1 base, J lost 7 bases, and 20 bases lay in between. Germline-derived CDR1 and CDR2 are SGHAT and FQNNGV. The CDR3 here is CASSLGAASYPPQPQHF. CDR3 nucleotides: TGTGCCAGCAGCTTAGGGGCAGCCTCTTATCCCCCCCAGCCCCAGCATTTT.

Ten or more counts support this clonotype. V and J are TRBV2 and TRBJ2-3, with D tentatively TRBD2 (5 bases). Germline V lookup: CDR1 SNHLY, CDR2 FYNNEI. The V and J ends lost 8 bases and 13 bases respectively, with 16 bases between them. CDR3 size: 11 residues. The CDR3 here is CASALTPGEYF. The CDR3 nucleotides are TGTGCCAGCGCCCTAACCCCCGGGGAGTATTTT.

In DNA, the CDR3 is TGTGCCACCAGCAGAGGCCTAGCGGGGGGCTACGAGCAGTACTTC. It translates to CATSRGLAGGYEQYF. V usage is TRBV15 and J usage is TRBJ2-7, with 11 positions matching TRBD2. The V gene's germline CDR1 is LNHNV and CDR2 YYDKDF (reference sequence). The CDR3 loop spans 15 amino acids. J lost 3 bases, V lost 1 base, and 2 bases had no gene match.

This clonotype occurred many times. Germline and junction disagree at one end, which may indicate a read error. The rearrangement joins TRBV20-1 to TRBJ1-1; D possibly corresponds to TRBD1 (5 bases). CDR3 length equals 14 residues. Germline loops: CDR1 DFQATT, CDR2 SNEGSKA (reference sequence). CDR3 sequence (DNA): TGCAGTGCTGGAGACCTGCAGGGGAACACTGAAGCTTTCTTT. It encodes CSAGDLQGNTEAFF.

This clonotype was seen more than once but under ten times. The chain joins TRBV28 to TRBJ1-1, with D hard to call. Trimming removed 5 bases at V and 5 bases at J, with 9 bases between. The CDR3 has 12 residues. Germline CDR1 is MDHEN and CDR2 is SYDVKM. Written as DNA, the CDR3 is TGTGCCAGCAGTGTAGTACAAACTGAAGCTTTCTTT. This translates into CASSVVQTEAFF. Filled out from reference TRBV28 and TRBJ1-1, the complete variable domain reads DVKVTQSSRYLVKRTGEKVFLECVQDMDHENMFWYRQDPGLGLRLIYFSYDVKMKEKGDIPEGYSVSREKKERFSLILESASTNQTSMYLCASSVVQTEAFFGQGTRLTVV.

This clonotype was seen at least ten times. The V and J genes are TRBV20-1 and TRBJ1-6; the D gene is possibly TRBD1 (6 bases). The CDR3 spans 16 residues. Germline CDR1 and CDR2: DFQATT and SNEGSKA (reference sequence). Trimming pared 0 bases from V and 8 bases from J, leaving 17 bases between. The CDR3: CSARDVVGGAYSPLHF. The CDR3 coding sequence is TGCAGTGCTAGAGACGTCGTGGGGGGCGCATATTCACCCCTCCACTTT.